This T cell receptor (beta chain) was identified during a study of T cells in Graves' hyperthyroidism and ophthalmopathy. Study results and limitations: Model predictions of ophthalmopathy came a median roughly 6.7 months before onset. The authors' 13 V-J model separated ophthalmopathy from stable hyperthyroidism.

Amplification targeted TCR beta CDR3 regions from RNA transcripts. A set of HTBI primers served as the primers for a first-round RT-PCR of the TCR CDR3. TCRdb reprocessed the multiplex PCR reads via MiXCR and lists one record per CDR3 protein. The repertoire consists of hundreds of thousands of distinct CDR3 sequences, with 18% occurring once and the leading ten covering 16%. The CDR3 consists of 13 residues. CDR1 is DFQATT and CDR2 is SNEGSKA in the germline V gene (reference sequence). Trimming pared 3 bases from V and 4 bases from J, leaving 12 bases between. This clonotype occurred many times. Antigen specificity is unknown.

This clonotype was obtained from a woman in her 50s with Graves' hyperthyroidism that later progressed to Graves' ophthalmopathy. The rearrangement joins TRBV20-1 to TRBJ2-5; no definite D call. The sample consisted of blood. In DNA, the CDR3 is TGCAGTGCTAGGTTGGCAGTTGCAGAGACCCAGTACTTC. It codes for CSARLAVAETQYF.